The 23 T cell receptor beta chains in this list originate from one sample, sequenced in a study of healthy donors' naive CD4 and CD8 T cells (dated by TCRdb to between 2014 and 2017). TCRdb names 454 GS FLX Titanium as the instrument used. TCR libraries were built from roughly 500 ng of total RNA with a previously published linear amplification protocol. TCRdb reanalyzed the raw reads on its own, using fastp at Q25 for trimming and MiXCR for clone calling, and kept in-frame beta chains. Every CDR3 protein is listed once, alongside the most common genes and DNA of its rows. The sample includes 180,000 or so distinct CDR3 sequences, with 74% observed a single time. The ten largest clones take up roughly 2.3% of the sample. Sequenced material: naive CD4+ and CD8+ T cells sorted from blood, pooled from several donors. The cell subset or site label of this sample denotes: FACS-sorted naive CD4+ (CD45RO-CD45RA+) and naive CD8+ (CD45RA+CD27bright) T cells. The receptor source for this set is a pool of human donors in good health; the sample pools cells from several healthy donors.

The chain combines TRBV20-1 with TRBJ1-6, with 7 nucleotides matching TRBD1. The CDR3 totals 13 residues. CDR1 is DFQATT, CDR2 SNEGSKA, per germline (reference sequence). The ends lost 4 bases at V and 10 bases at J; junction bases unmatched: 7. CDR3 nucleotides: TGCAGTGCTACAGACAGGGTCAACTCACCCCTCCACTTT. The encoded protein is CSATDRVNSPLHF.

CDR3 amino acids: CASSQEGVNEQFF. The CDR3 DNA sequence: TGTGCCAGCAGCCAAGAAGGGGTCAATGAGCAGTTCTTC. The chain has TRBV4-2 and TRBJ2-1, with D possibly being TRBD1 (5 bases). The length of the CDR3 is 13 residues. V dropped 0 bases and J dropped 6 bases, with 6 bases sitting between them. The germline CDR1 and CDR2 sequences are LGHNA and YNFKEQ.

The chain uses TRBV6-2 or TRBV6-3 and TRBJ2-2; D gene ambiguous. Per the germline V gene, CDR1 is MNHEY and CDR2 is SVGEGT. The CDR3 covers 15 residues. Trimming removed 2 bases at V and 2 bases at J, with 9 bases between. The CDR3 bases are TGTGCCAGCAGTTACGGGTCAGCTAACACCGGGGAGCTGTTTTTT. Its protein product is CASSYGSANTGELFF.

The chain links TRBV6-2 or TRBV6-3 to TRBJ2-7, with 7 bases matching TRBD1. J lost 0 bases, V lost 6 bases, and 11 bases had no gene match. The CDR3 contains 16 residues. The germline CDR1 and CDR2 sequences are MNHEY and SVGEGT. This CDR3 is CASSPLRGQISYEQYV. The CDR3 nucleotides are TGTGCCAGCAGCCCCCTAAGGGGACAGATCTCCTACGAGCAGTACGTC.

The CDR3 protein is CSVRVGSSGANVLTF. The CDR3 DNA sequence: TGCAGCGTTCGTGTCGGGAGCTCTGGGGCCAACGTCCTGACTTTC. The chain has TRBV29-1 and TRBJ2-6, with TRBD2 as a possible D gene (6 bases). CDR1 SQVTM and CDR2 ANQGSEA come from the germline V gene. The V and J ends lost 5 bases and 0 bases respectively, with 11 bases between them. The CDR3 runs 15 residues.

Only a few counts were recorded for this clonotype. The chain joins TRBV6-6 to TRBJ2-5; no firm D call. Germline V lookup: CDR1 MNHNY, CDR2 SVGAGI (reference sequence). Trimming shortened V by 6 bases and J by 4 bases, and 6 bases separated the two germline ends. CDR3 length equals 11 residues. CDR3 sequence reads: CASSTGETQYF. DNA for the CDR3: TGTGCCAGCAGCACGGGAGAGACCCAGTACTTC.

The chain is built from TRBV29-1 and TRBJ1-2, with 8 positions matching TRBD1. The J segment lost 6 bases and the V segment lost 6 bases, leaving 9 bases of the junction unmatched. CDR3 length: 13 residues. Germline V gene data show CDR1 as SQVTM and CDR2 as ANQGSEA. CDR3 region: CSVDGQGNHGYTF. Written as DNA, the CDR3 is TGCAGCGTCGACGGACAGGGAAACCATGGCTACACCTTC. Full variable domain (outside the CDR3, taken from reference TRBV29-1 and TRBJ1-2): SAVISQKPSRDICQRGTSLTIQCQVDSQVTMMFWYRQQPGQSLTLIATANQGSEATYESGFVIDKFPISRPNLTFSTLTVSNMSPEDSSIYLCSVDGQGNHGYTFGSGTRLTVV.

The V gene is TRBV6-5, the J gene TRBJ1-6, with a weak D call TRBD1 (5 bases). This CDR3 comprises 15 residues. The V and J ends lost 4 bases and 7 bases respectively, with 14 bases between them. Germline values: CDR1 MNHEY, CDR2 SVGAGI. Here the CDR3 reads CASSFLREGNSPLHF. CDR3 DNA sequence: TGTGCCAGCAGTTTTCTCAGGGAGGGAAATTCACCCCTCCACTTT.

The gene calls are TRBV11-2 and TRBJ2-1; no clear D gene. The V and J ends lost 5 bases and 6 bases respectively, with 8 bases between them. The CDR3 extends over 12 amino acids. The germline V gene encodes CDR1 SGHAT and CDR2 FQNNGV. For the CDR3, the DNA is TGTGCCAGCAGCCTCGGACCCAATGAGCAGTTCTTC. Protein sequence: CASSLGPNEQFF.

The V and J genes are TRBV7-2 and TRBJ1-1; D uncertain. The V end lost 1 base, the J end lost 4 bases, and 16 bases lay between the germline ends. CDR3 size: 16 residues. Germline CDR1 is SGHTA and CDR2 is FQGNSA. The chain's CDR3 is CASSLGFASGSTEAFF. CDR3 DNA: TGTGCCAGCAGCTTAGGTTTCGCCAGCGGAAGCACTGAAGCTTTCTTT.

This rearrangement joins TRBV29-1 to TRBJ2-1; TRBD1 matches 7 bases. The V gene end was trimmed by 6 bases and the J gene end by 3 bases; junction bases not matched to a gene: 11. CDR3 length equals 15 residues. The germline CDR1 and CDR2 sequences are SQVTM and ANQGSEA. The CDR3 DNA follows: TGCAGCGTCTCCAGGGGGTCAGGGGGCTACAATGAGCAGTTCTTC. As protein: CSVSRGSGGYNEQFF.

The chain carries TRBV30 and TRBJ2-2; D gene ambiguous. CDR1 is GTSNPN and CDR2 is SVGIG in the germline V gene (reference sequence). CDR3 length equals 14 residues. V lost 3 bases and J 0 bases, leaving 8 bases between the germline ends. The CDR3 DNA reads TGTGCCTGGAGGTCGGCGGCGAACACCGGGGAGCTGTTTTTT. Its protein product is CAWRSAANTGELFF.

The table lists this clonotype with a count of one. The rearrangement links TRBV27 to TRBJ2-5; 8 nucleotides align to TRBD1. The CDR3 runs 14 residues. Per germline, CDR1 MNHEY and CDR2 SMNVEV (reference sequence). V was pared by 5 bases and J by 5 bases, with 7 bases of the junction left unmatched. The CDR3 DNA follows: TGTGCCAGCAGTCCACGGACAGGGCTGGAGACCCAGTACTTC. It codes for CASSPRTGLETQYF.

This clonotype has more than one count but fewer than ten. This chain uses TRBV29-1 with TRBJ2-5; D is unclear. Germline V gene lookup returns CDR1 SQVTM and CDR2 ANQGSEA. Trimming left V 4 bases short and J 4 bases short, with 10 bases between. The CDR3 has 12 amino acids. The CDR3 bases are TGCAGCGTTGTTGAGACTGGAGAGACCCAGTACTTC. Translating it yields CSVVETGETQYF.

Details on this clonotype: At one end, the junction sequence differs from germline, possibly due to a read error. The rearrangement links TRBV6-1 to TRBJ1-1; D is unclear. Germline V gene lookup returns CDR1 MNHNS and CDR2 SASEGT. The CDR3 has 13 amino acids. CDR3 in DNA: TGTGCCAGCAGTTACGCGTCGACCACTGAAGCTTTCTTC. Translation: CASSYASTTEAFF.

The J gene is TRBJ2-1, the V gene TRBV29-1, with D tentatively TRBD1 or TRBD2 (6 bases each). This CDR3 is 13 amino acids long. Germline V lookup: CDR1 SQVTM, CDR2 ANQGSEA. The V end was cut by 0 bases, the J end by 15 bases, with 18 bases between. CDR3 sequence reads: CSVEEAEGGEWFF. The CDR3 nucleotides are TGCAGCGTTGAAGAGGCGGAGGGGGGCGAGTGGTTCTTC.

J is TRBJ2-5 and V is TRBV29-1; D is perhaps TRBD1 (6 bases). Germline CDR1 SQVTM, CDR2 ANQGSEA. The length of the CDR3 is 13 residues. Trimming left V 3 bases short and J 4 bases short, with 12 bases between. As DNA, the CDR3 is TGCAGCGTTGAGGAGGACAGCCCAGAGACCCAGTACTTC. It is translated as CSVEEDSPETQYF.

V usage is TRBV6-5 and J usage is TRBJ2-1, with D tentatively TRBD2 (6 bases). V lost 6 bases and J 4 bases, leaving 13 bases between the germline ends. The CDR3 sequence is 14 residues long. Germline CDR1 and CDR2: MNHEY and SVGAGI. The CDR3 region is CASRGTPQYNEQFF. The CDR3 DNA reads TGTGCCAGCAGGGGGACTCCACAATACAATGAGCAGTTCTTC.

The chain combines TRBV29-1 with TRBJ2-5, with D unclear. Germline assignment: CDR1 SQVTM and CDR2 ANQGSEA. V lost 3 bases and J lost 5, with 13 bases in between. This CDR3 comprises 13 residues. The chain's CDR3 is CSVDAVMGETQYF. As DNA, the CDR3 is TGCAGCGTTGACGCGGTTATGGGGGAGACCCAGTACTTC.

The chain has TRBV19 and TRBJ2-3, with 8 bases identical to TRBD2. J lost 5 bases, V lost 3 bases, and 7 bases had no gene match. This CDR3 region has 15 residues. Germline assignment: CDR1 LNHDA and CDR2 SQIVND (reference sequence). This chain's CDR3 is CASSILAGQGDTQYF. DNA for the CDR3: TGTGCCAGTAGTATCCTAGCGGGTCAAGGAGATACGCAGTATTTT.

The chain joins TRBV27 to TRBJ2-1; no reliable D call. The V and J ends lost 0 bases and 12 bases respectively, with 15 bases between them. The CDR3 spans 14 residues. Germline CDR1 reads MNHEY; CDR2 reads SMNVEV (reference sequence). The CDR3 nucleotides are TGTGCCAGCAGTTTATCACGTTCTGGGGTGGTGCAGTTCTTC. Protein product: CASSLSRSGVVQFF.

The J gene is TRBJ1-2, the V gene TRBV6-5; 9 bases align to TRBD1. CDR1 and CDR2 (germline): MNHEY, SVGAGI. The J segment lost 7 bases and the V segment lost 5 bases, leaving 8 bases of the junction unmatched. The CDR3 consists of 14 residues. The CDR3 nucleotides read TGTGCCAGCAGTACAGGGGGCGGACTTCGTGGCTACACCTTC. Translated: CASSTGGGLRGYTF.

This clonotype was seen a handful of times. The V call is TRBV6-1, the J call TRBJ1-1, with D hard to call. CDR1 is MNHNS, CDR2 SASEGT, per germline. Deletions cut 5 bases from V and 1 base from J, with 8 bases between. The CDR3 spans 13 residues. The CDR3 here is CASSYLRNTEAFF. The CDR3 coding sequence is TGTGCCAGCAGTTACCTGCGGAACACTGAAGCTTTCTTT.